This T cell receptor beta chain was identified in a study of blood T cells in healthy people across ages. Germline V gene sequence: CDR1 MNHNY, CDR2 SVGAGI (reference sequence). V was trimmed by 8 bases and J by 6 bases, leaving 14 bases between them. The length of the CDR3 is 12 residues. With a J-beta primer mix and a sample-barcoded 5' primer, a second PCR ran about 7 to 11 cycles. One entry per CDR3 protein results from TCRdb running MiXCR on the 5' RACE reads. The profile covers roughly 830,000 distinct CDR3 sequences, with 62% appearing a single time and 25% to 30% taken by the ten largest. The source is a man aged 25 to 40 in good health. The source material was blood. V usage is TRBV6-6 and J usage is TRBJ2-7; a possible D gene is TRBD1 (5 bases). CDR3 nucleotides: TGTGCCAGCGTCAGGGCCTTAGGCGAGCAGTACTTC. This gives the protein CASVRALGEQYF.